These 30 T cell receptor beta chains share one sample of origin, sequenced in a study of blood T cell repertoires in COVID-19. Only in-frame clones appear in the TCRdb table, and some are missing; sequencing was by immunoSEQ multiplex PCR. The table includes 200,000 to 300,000 clones, roughly four fifths detected once. The sample consisted of peripheral blood. The receptors were sampled from a man aged 80 or over with acute or convalescent COVID-19.

The CDR3 protein is CASSLGAGNSQETQYF. The CDR3 coding sequence is TGTGCCAGCAGCTTAGGGGCGGGGAATTCGCAAGAGACCCAGTACTTC. This chain uses TRBV7-9 with TRBJ2-5; TRBD2 is a possible D gene (6 bases). Germline CDR1 is SEHNR and CDR2 is FQNEAQ (reference sequence). Trimming left V 1 base short and J 2 bases short, with 14 bases between. This CDR3 has 16 amino acids.

V gene TRBV5-5 combines with J gene TRBJ1-2; TRBD1 aligns across 7 bases. V gave up 3 bases and J gave up 8 bases; unmatched junction bases: 10. Germline V gene data show CDR1 as SGHKS and CDR2 as YYEKEE (reference sequence). This CDR3 is 14 amino acids long. In DNA, the CDR3 is TGTGCCAGCAGCTGGGACAGAGAGATGGCGGGCTACACCTTC. This translates into CASSWDREMAGYTF.

The chain employs TRBV25-1 and TRBJ2-7; 7 bases are shared with TRBD2. Germline V CDR1 and CDR2: MGHDK, SYGVNS. The CDR3 spans 15 residues. J gave up 4 bases and V 5 bases, and 11 bases lay outside the gene matches. CDR3 bases: TGTGCCAGCAGTCTTCCCGGGACTACCATTTACGAGCAGTACTTC. This encodes CASSLPGTTIYEQYF.

V usage is TRBV5-6 and J usage is TRBJ1-6, with D hard to call. Germline lookup yields CDR1 SGHDT and CDR2 YYEEEE. V lost 0 bases, J lost 7 bases, and 5 bases lay in between. The CDR3 spans 13 residues. The DNA for the CDR3 is TGTGCCAGCAGCTTGGAACAGAATTCACCCCTCCACTTT. Its translation is CASSLEQNSPLHF.

The V call is TRBV19, the J call TRBJ2-1; perhaps TRBD1 as D (6 bases). Trimming shortened V by 5 bases and J by 9 bases, and 14 bases separated the two germline ends. The CDR3 has 13 amino acids. In germline, CDR1 is LNHDA, CDR2 SQIVND (reference sequence). The CDR3 spells CASSFFQGSEQFF. The CDR3, as DNA: TGTGCCAGTAGTTTTTTTCAGGGGTCTGAGCAGTTCTTC. Based on the CDR3 plus reference TRBV19 and TRBJ2-1, the full variable domain is DGGITQSPKYLFRKEGQNVTLSCEQNLNHDAMYWYRQDPGQGLRLIYYSQIVNDFQKGDIAEGYSVSREKKESFPLTVTSAQKNPTAFYLCASSFFQGSEQFFGPGTRLTVL.

The CDR3 is CASSQDKVAGLPETQYF. In DNA form, the CDR3 reads TGTGCCAGCAGCCAAGATAAGGTAGCGGGCCTTCCAGAGACCCAGTACTTC. V gene TRBV3-1 (or the pseudogene TRBV3-2) combines with J gene TRBJ2-5, with TRBD2 identical over 7 bases. Germline CDR1 is LGHDT and CDR2 is YNNKEL (reference sequence). The CDR3 has 17 amino acids. J lost 4 bases, V lost 0 bases, and 11 bases had no gene match.

The CDR3: CASSWGVNQPQHF. The CDR3 nucleotides are TGTGCCAGCAGTTGGGGGGTCAATCAGCCCCAGCATTTT. V usage is TRBV13 and J usage is TRBJ1-5; tentative D call: TRBD1 (5 bases). The length of the CDR3 is 13 residues. Germline loops: CDR1 PRHDT, CDR2 FYEKMQ (reference sequence). V lost 6 bases to trimming and J lost 3 bases, with 9 bases between them.

This chain uses TRBV19 with TRBJ2-2; 9 bases fit TRBD2. V was clipped by 3 bases and J by 1 base; unmatched bases: 3. CDR3 length: 16 amino acids. Germline values: CDR1 LNHDA, CDR2 SQIVND (reference sequence). The CDR3 spells CASSMGGRGNTGELFF. The CDR3 nucleotides are TGTGCCAGTAGTATGGGCGGGAGGGGGAACACCGGGGAGCTGTTTTTT.

The V gene is TRBV6-6, the J gene TRBJ2-5; TRBD1 matches 7 bases. CDR3 length: 16 residues. V lost 5 bases and J lost 5; bases outside the gene matches: 14. Germline-derived CDR1 and CDR2 are MNHNY and SVGAGI (reference sequence). The CDR3 region is CASSTPGRGPDETQYF. CDR3 bases: TGTGCCAGCAGTACCCCGGGAAGGGGGCCTGACGAGACCCAGTACTTC.

Only one count was recorded for this clone. The V and J genes are TRBV7-3 and TRBJ2-2; possible D gene TRBD1, 6 bases. The CDR3 has 15 amino acids. The germline CDR1 and CDR2 sequences are SGHTA and FQGTGA. The ends were cut back, 8 bases at V and 4 bases at J, with 17 bases in the middle. Written as DNA, the CDR3 is TGTGCCAGCCGATCGTCGACAGGCAGCACCGGGGAGCTGTTTTTT. Translating gives CASRSSTGSTGELFF.

CDR3 in DNA: TGCGCCAGCAGCTTAGGACAGGTCCTTAATGAAAAACTGTTTTTT. The encoded protein is CASSLGQVLNEKLFF. V usage is TRBV5-1 and J usage is TRBJ1-4, with TRBD1 matching 7 bases. The germline gives CDR1 SGHRS, CDR2 YFSETQ. J was trimmed by 4 bases and V by 2 bases; bases with no gene match: 5. The CDR3 has 15 residues.

With regard to this clone: Other DNA variants within this sample encode the same CDR3. This chain links TRBV7-2 with TRBJ1-1; TRBD1 might be the D (5 bases). This CDR3 is 13 amino acids long. V was trimmed by 5 bases and J by 1 base, leaving 8 bases between them. Germline assignment: CDR1 SGHTA and CDR2 FQGNSA. The CDR3 DNA sequence: TGTGCCAGCAGCACAGGACAGAACACTGAAGCTTTCTTT. Its protein is CASSTGQNTEAFF.

This chain connects TRBV5-4 to TRBJ2-7, with D possibly TRBD1 on 5 matching bases. CDR1 and CDR2 (germline): SGHNT, YYREEE (reference sequence). V lost 4 bases, J lost 2 bases, and 7 bases lay in between. The CDR3 totals 12 residues. CDR3 in DNA: TGTGCCAGCAGCATGGACACCTACGAGCAGTACTTC. Translation: CASSMDTYEQYF.

The rearrangement joins TRBV5-4 to TRBJ2-2, with TRBD2 matching over 9 bases. With 7 bases clipped from V and 6 bases from J, the junction kept 13 bases outside the gene matches. The CDR3 consists of 16 residues. Germline lookup yields CDR1 SGHNT and CDR2 YYREEE (reference sequence). The CDR3 protein is CASGHGGSGGSGELFF. For the CDR3, the DNA is TGTGCCAGCGGCCATGGTGGTAGCGGGGGCTCCGGGGAGCTGTTTTTT.

This chain links TRBV6-5 with TRBJ2-4; 7 nucleotides match TRBD1. Trimming at V came to 5 bases and at J to 7 bases, leaving 11 bases not matched to a gene. The CDR3 totals 15 residues. Germline V lookup: CDR1 MNHEY, CDR2 SVGAGI. CDR3 nucleotides: TGTGCCAGCAGTCGGGGTAACAGGGGTCTGAACATTCAGTACTTC. Its translation is CASSRGNRGLNIQYF.

The chain uses TRBV5-5 and TRBJ2-1; 12 positions match TRBD2. The CDR3 runs to 15 residues. Germline loops: CDR1 SGHKS, CDR2 YYEKEE (reference sequence). With V trimmed by 4 bases and J by 15 bases, 14 bases remained unmatched. The CDR3 bases are TGTGCCAGCAGCCCGGGACTAGCGGGCACTCCCTGGGCGTTCTTC. Translated, it gives CASSPGLAGTPWAFF.

The V call is TRBV15, the J call TRBJ2-1; TRBD1 matches at 7 bases. This CDR3 is 15 amino acids long. V shed 3 bases, J shed 1 base, and the junction held 3 bases outside the gene matches. CDR1 is LNHNV, CDR2 YYDKDF, per germline (reference sequence). The CDR3 nucleotides read TGTGCCACCAGCAGGGAACAGGGGTCCTACAATGAGCAGTTCTTC. Its protein is CATSREQGSYNEQFF.

This rearrangement joins TRBV6-2 or TRBV6-3 to TRBJ1-1, with a weak D call TRBD1 (5 bases). Germline V lookup: CDR1 MNHEY, CDR2 SVGEGT. Trimming removed 4 bases from V and 2 bases from J, with 8 bases in between. The CDR3 length is 13 residues. CDR3 bases: TGTGCCAGCAGTTTTGGGGCTAACACTGAAGCTTTCTTT. Translated, it gives CASSFGANTEAFF.

The J gene is TRBJ1-5, the V gene TRBV2; D gene unclear. This CDR3 is built from 13 residues. Germline V gene data show CDR1 as SNHLY and CDR2 as FYNNEI. Between the trimmed V and J ends, which lost 2 bases and 5 bases, there was a span of 7 bases. The CDR3 region has the DNA TGTGCCAGCAGTGAAAGGAGGGATCAGCCCCAGCATTTT. Protein product: CASSERRDQPQHF.

The chain links TRBV9 to TRBJ2-1; no firm D call. The CDR3 runs 17 residues. V lost 1 base and J lost 4, with 18 bases in between. Germline V CDR1 and CDR2: SGDLS, YYNGEE. The CDR3 protein is CASSVRSVSGSYNEQFF. Written as DNA, the CDR3 is TGTGCCAGCAGCGTAAGATCGGTTTCAGGAAGTTACAATGAGCAGTTCTTC.

This clone was recorded only once. J is TRBJ1-5 and V is TRBV28, with 7 bases that match TRBD1. J gave up 7 bases and V 4 bases, and 13 bases lay outside the gene matches. The CDR3 spans 16 residues. Germline V gene data show CDR1 as MDHEN and CDR2 as SYDVKM. DNA of the CDR3: TGTGCCAGCAGTTCGCTCGAGGACAGGTGGGACCAGCCCCAGCATTTT. Amino acids: CASSSLEDRWDQPQHF.

The chain has TRBV2 and TRBJ2-3; D remains unclear. CDR1 and CDR2 from the germline V gene are SNHLY and FYNNEI. Deletions cut 6 bases from V and 2 bases from J, with 6 bases between. This CDR3 is built from 12 residues. DNA of the CDR3: TGTGCCAGCAGCTTTATCACAGATACGCAGTATTTT. Residues: CASSFITDTQYF.

The chain joins TRBV7-9 to TRBJ1-1; perhaps TRBD1 as D (5 bases). V lost 2 bases to trimming and J lost 1 base, with 8 bases between them. Per germline, CDR1 SEHNR and CDR2 FQNEAQ (reference sequence). The CDR3 spans 14 residues. CDR3: CASSLQGRNTEAFF. For the CDR3, the DNA is TGTGCCAGCAGCTTACAGGGTAGGAACACTGAAGCTTTCTTT.

The rearrangement uses TRBV27 and TRBJ1-6, with 7 bases that match TRBD1. Losses at the gene ends were 3 bases for V and 5 bases for J; bases not matched to a gene: 4. Germline CDR1 and CDR2: MNHEY and SMNVEV (reference sequence). The CDR3 loop spans 15 amino acids. The CDR3 coding sequence is TGTGCCAGCAGTTTGGACAGGAGAGATAATTCACCCCTCCACTTT. Translation: CASSLDRRDNSPLHF.

The J gene is TRBJ2-7, the V gene TRBV11-2; TRBD1 is a possible D gene (5 bases). The V gene's germline CDR1 is SGHAT and CDR2 FQNNGV. V dropped 2 bases and J dropped 3 bases, with 8 bases sitting between them. The CDR3 length is 13 residues. As DNA, the CDR3 is TGTGCCAGCAGCTTATCGGACAACTACGAGCAGTACTTC. Translating it yields CASSLSDNYEQYF.

The chain links TRBV12-2 to TRBJ1-2; TRBD1 was called by the table and not checked on the DNA. TRBV12-2 is a pseudogene. CDR3 length: 13 amino acids. CDR3 DNA: TGTGCAAGTCGCTTATGGCAGGGTAGTCGCTACACCTTC. This encodes CASRLWQGSRYTF.

This clone was seen a single time. The chain joins TRBV28 to TRBJ1-5; D is unresolved. V was trimmed by 1 base and J by 6 bases, leaving 10 bases between them. CDR1 is MDHEN and CDR2 is SYDVKM in the germline V gene. The length of the CDR3 is 14 residues. In nucleotides, the CDR3 is TGTGCCAGCAGTTTATTTAGAGGGTTTCAGCCCCAGCATTTT. The encoded protein is CASSLFRGFQPQHF. Combining the CDR3 with reference TRBV28 and TRBJ1-5 gives the whole variable domain DVKVTQSSRYLVKRTGEKVFLECVQDMDHENMFWYRQDPGLGLRLIYFSYDVKMKEKGDIPEGYSVSREKKERFSLILESASTNQTSMYLCASSLFRGFQPQHFGDGTRLSIL.

This sequence joins TRBV5-1 and TRBJ1-3; D is uncertain. The V end was cut by 0 bases, the J end by 0 bases, with 10 bases between. From germline, CDR1 is SGHRS and CDR2 YFSETQ. The CDR3 length is 16 residues. CDR3 amino acids: CASSLERFPSGNTIYF. For the CDR3, the DNA is TGCGCCAGCAGCTTGGAGAGGTTTCCCTCTGGAAACACCATATATTTT.

There are a few counts of this clone. The same CDR3 also results from other DNA sequences found in this sample. The chain joins TRBV30 to TRBJ1-6; D gene uncertain. V gave up 3 bases and J gave up 7 bases, with 4 bases separating them. The V gene's germline CDR1 is GTSNPN and CDR2 SVGIG (reference sequence). The CDR3 is 11 residues long. CDR3 DNA: TGTGCCTGGAGCCTAAATTCACCCCTCCACTTT. Its translation: CAWSLNSPLHF.

This chain uses TRBV24-1 with TRBJ1-5; D ambiguous. This CDR3 comprises 15 residues. Germline CDR1 reads KGHDR; CDR2 reads SFDVKD. The V and J ends lost 3 bases and 5 bases respectively, with 13 bases between them. The CDR3 DNA reads as TGTGCCACCAGTGATCGTCAGGTAGGCGATCAGCCCCAGCATTTT. Protein product: CATSDRQVGDQPQHF.